This entry is about one TCR beta chain. No antigen is known for it. TCRdb's table, derived via immunoSEQ multiplex PCR, lists solely in-frame clones and lacks some. The sample comprises some 140,000 clones, approximately 80% of which are singletons, and 2.5% to 3.5% rests with the top ten. Around 2 micrograms of genomic DNA came from cryopreserved PBMCs for TCR beta libraries. The sample originates from a study of cytotoxic CD8 clonotypes in ibrutinib-treated CLL. Study-wide background: The subjects consisted of roughly ten relapsed/refractory and approximately 15 treatment-naive individuals, with approximately 18 IGHV unmutated.

General study points: Clonality increased at ibrutinib response and stayed stable in sustained remission. At progression, however, it fell back toward baseline. Baseline clonality exceeded age-matched healthy donors and tracked circulating CD8+ T-cell counts.

The source was PBMCs, collected after 24 months of ibrutinib treatment. The receptor was isolated from a human donor with chronic lymphocytic leukemia.

CDR3 nucleotide sequence: TGTGCCAGCAGTGAGTCAGTTTCCGAGCAGTACTTC. Translating it yields CASSESVSEQYF. The chain recombines TRBV6-1 with TRBJ2-7, with D unclear. Trimming removed 3 bases from V and 6 bases from J, with 9 bases in between. The germline V gene has CDR1 MNHNS and CDR2 SASEGT. This CDR3 spans 12 amino acids.